This entry lists 5 T cell receptor beta chains sequenced from one sample in a study of shared clonotypes between healthy human individuals. TCRdb's copy holds only in-frame clones and misses some; the assay was immunoSEQ multiplex PCR. The sample includes 100,000 to 120,000 clones, approximately 70% of them seen just once. Sequences were obtained from memory CD8+ T cells sorted from blood. Subset of the sample: CD45RO+ cells pooled with CCR7-negative TemRA cells. These receptors all come from a woman in her 30s in good health.

The J gene is TRBJ1-1, the V gene TRBV2; 7 bases are shared with TRBD1. After removal of 3 bases from V and 1 base from J, the junction contained 5 bases not matched to a gene. This CDR3 has 15 amino acids. Germline CDR1 reads SNHLY; CDR2 reads FYNNEI. CDR3: CASSDWTGPNTEAFF. The DNA of the CDR3 is TGTGCCAGCAGTGACTGGACAGGTCCGAACACTGAAGCTTTCTTT.

V usage is TRBV29-1 and J usage is TRBJ1-1, with D unclear. V shed 4 bases and J shed 1 base, with 7 bases lying between them. The CDR3 runs to 12 residues. Germline CDR1 is SQVTM and CDR2 is ANQGSEA. The CDR3 nucleotides are TGCAGCGTTGTACCGGCGAACACTGAAGCTTTCTTT. Amino acid sequence: CSVVPANTEAFF.

The genes are TRBV9 and TRBJ2-1; D ambiguous. V gave up 2 bases and J gave up 2 bases, with 11 bases separating them. The V gene's germline CDR1 is SGDLS and CDR2 YYNGEE. The length of the CDR3 is 15 residues. This CDR3 reads CASSVDPGAYNEQFF. The CDR3 coding sequence is TGTGCCAGCAGCGTTGACCCAGGTGCCTACAATGAGCAGTTCTTC.

This clone was seen a few times. This chain's CDR3 is CASSPLLAVSTDTQYF. The DNA of the CDR3 is TGTGCCAGCAGCCCTCTACTAGCGGTGAGCACAGATACGCAGTATTTT. The rearrangement joins TRBV28 to TRBJ2-3, with TRBD2 identical over 8 bases. CDR1 MDHEN and CDR2 SYDVKM come from the germline V gene. The V gene end was trimmed by 6 bases and the J gene end by 0 bases; junction bases not matched to a gene: 8. This CDR3 spans 16 amino acids. Supplemented by reference TRBV28 and TRBJ2-3, the full variable domain reads DVKVTQSSRYLVKRTGEKVFLECVQDMDHENMFWYRQDPGLGLRLIYFSYDVKMKEKGDIPEGYSVSREKKERFSLILESASTNQTSMYLCASSPLLAVSTDTQYFGPGTRLTVL.

This clone has more than one count but fewer than ten. The V and J genes are TRBV6-1 and TRBJ2-3; a possible D gene is TRBD1 (5 bases). V gave up 2 bases and J gave up 1 base, with 10 bases separating them. The germline V gene has CDR1 MNHNS and CDR2 SASEGT. The CDR3 is 15 residues long. The CDR3 bases are TGTGCCAGCAGTGAATGGGGCTCTGGCACAGATACGCAGTATTTT. This encodes CASSEWGSGTDTQYF.